Sequencing of this T cell receptor beta chain was carried out in a study of shared clonotypes between healthy human individuals. Study-wide context: A couple of women and three men aged 18 to 49 made up the donors. A donor's plate count was three for CD4 naive and three for CD4 memory; CD8 naive had two and CD8 memory one. Study-wide results and limits: Specimens sampled were limited to blood, with tissue repertoires likely differing.

There are 11 residues in the CDR3. CDR1 and CDR2 from the germline V gene are MGHDK and SYGVNS. V was cut by 6 bases and J by 5 bases, with 5 bases left in between. In the authors' workflow: Filtering differed, since immunoSEQ gave only junction sequences and no quality scores. This table comes from immunoSEQ multiplex PCR, and its TCRdb copy is limited to in-frame clones, with some not included. V and J calls and clone size are as listed in that table; D and trimming were resolved from the DNA. This table holds under 2.5 million clones, roughly 90% found once. This clone has just one count. The target antigen is unknown.

This chain uses TRBV25-1 with TRBJ2-4; no definite D call. The origin of this receptor is a man between 18 and 35 years old in good health. Some clones in this sample may be carry-over from other donors' samples. The sequenced material came from naive CD4+ T cells from PBMCs. Described subset: CD45RA+ positively selected. CDR3 residues: CASRAENIQYF. The DNA for the CDR3 is TGTGCCAGCAGGGCCGAAAACATTCAGTACTTC.